A selection of T cell receptor beta chains follows, all from one sample in a study of OX40 agonist ivuxolimab in advanced cancers. Libraries were prepared by immunoSEQ multiplex PCR; TCRdb keeps only in-frame clonotypes and omits some of them. The table includes almost 45,000 clones, approximately 86% detected once. The source was CD4+ or CD8+ T cells sorted from blood, collected in a trial of the OX40 agonist ivuxolimab. These receptors were taken from an adult with an advanced solid tumor such as melanoma, head and neck, liver or kidney cancer. The CDR3 runs from the conserved cysteine through the conserved F or W. Fields, in order: CDR3 protein, CDR3 DNA, clone size, V gene, D gene, J gene. A D gene is named only where the DNA matches it firmly. Clone size is given for some rows only: seen once, a few or many times, or a class if the clone is expanded.

cdr3_aa: CASGQGGNTIYF; cdr3_nt: TGTGCCAGCGGACAGGGTGGAAACACCATATATTTT; clone_size: once; v_call: TRBV9; d_call: TRBD1; j_call: TRBJ1-3
cdr3_aa: CASTGGTGNTIYF; cdr3_nt: TGTGCCAGCACGGGCGGGACAGGAAACACCATATATTTT; clone_size: .; v_call: TRBV9; d_call: .; j_call: TRBJ1-3
cdr3_aa: CASSLANPPTGHRNTEAFF; cdr3_nt: TGTGCCAGCAGCTTAGCGAATCCACCGACGGGACACCGAAACACTGAAGCTTTCTTT; clone_size: .; v_call: TRBV7-8; d_call: .; j_call: TRBJ1-1
cdr3_aa: CTSSQDGTFAGNTIYF; cdr3_nt: TGCACCAGCAGCCAAGACGGGACGTTCGCTGGAAACACCATATATTTT; clone_size: .; v_call: TRBV1; d_call: .; j_call: TRBJ1-3
cdr3_aa: CASSSGGPHNEQFF; cdr3_nt: TGTGCCAGTTCTAGCGGGGGGCCCCACAATGAGCAGTTCTTC; clone_size: .; v_call: TRBV11-3; d_call: TRBD2; j_call: TRBJ2-1
cdr3_aa: CASSVEGAWVDEQYF; cdr3_nt: TGTGCCAGCAGCGTAGAAGGGGCCTGGGTCGACGAGCAGTACTTC; clone_size: .; v_call: TRBV9; d_call: .; j_call: TRBJ2-7
cdr3_aa: CASRPLTGTDFSGANVLTF; cdr3_nt: TGTGCCAGCAGGCCTCTGACCGGGACGGACTTCTCTGGGGCCAACGTCCTGACTTTC; clone_size: .; v_call: TRBV2; d_call: .; j_call: TRBJ2-6
cdr3_aa: CAISESRGQGEEFHYGYTF; cdr3_nt: TGTGCCATCAGTGAGTCGAGGGGACAGGGTGAAGAGTTTCACTATGGCTACACCTTC; clone_size: .; v_call: TRBV10-3; d_call: TRBD1; j_call: TRBJ1-2
cdr3_aa: CASSFAASRDIQYF; cdr3_nt: TGTGCCAGCAGTTTTGCGGCTAGCCGGGACATTCAGTACTTC; clone_size: .; v_call: TRBV27; d_call: .; j_call: TRBJ2-4
cdr3_aa: CASSLDAGGITDTQYF; cdr3_nt: TGTGCCAGCAGCTTAGACGCAGGGGGGATCACAGATACGCAGTATTTT; clone_size: .; v_call: TRBV7-9; d_call: .; j_call: TRBJ2-3